Listed here is a single TCR beta chain. This clonotype came up many times. Its target antigen remains unknown. Qualities for individual bases were not recorded, and no much larger clone is one base off. The data originate from a study of CD8 T cells in ankylosing spondylitis (dated by TCRdb to 2016 to 2017). Broadly, across the study: The study set out to find disease-linked TCR variants by profiling T cell receptor beta repertoires in ankylosing spondylitis patients and healthy donors. In total, the full study cohort was made up of roughly 110 healthy donors and 25 ankylosing spondylitis patients. Peripheral blood was sampled, and synovial fluid was additionally collected from ankylosing spondylitis patients.

The listed sequencing device is Illumina HiSeq 2500. TCR beta libraries were prepared by quantitative 5'-RACE with molecular barcodes. The original methods were these. Disease-linked TCR variants were identified with a new computational method built on a probabilistic model of VDJ rearrangement. Through fastp at Q25 and MiXCR, TCRdb rebuilt clones from the public reads, retaining in-frame beta chains. Merged by CDR3 protein, the rows form single entries marked with the most common genes and DNA. TCRdb, rather than the study authors, made the V and J calls. The sample contains 500,000 to 650,000 distinct CDR3 sequences, about 5.4% of them found a single time. The leading ten clones occupy around 3.6% of the sample. What the authors observed across the whole study: Blood from ankylosing spondylitis patients appeared to be characterized by a TCR beta motif made up of about 8 highly homologous amino acid variants. Some TCR beta motif variants had previously been reported in synovial fluid and blood of reactive arthritis patients, which suggested common disease-initiation mechanisms. The disease-linked clones were reported as significantly enriched in matched synovial fluid samples from ankylosing spondylitis patients. The disease-linked clones had a CD8+ phenotype and were found at relatively low frequencies in peripheral blood.

Input material: blood, either unsorted or a sorted T cell fraction (not recorded which). This TCR was recovered from a male donor with ankylosing spondylitis.

The bases are TGCAGTGCTAGGTACAGGGCCCACACAGATACGCAGTATTTT. Its amino acids are CSARYRAHTDTQYF. The chain links TRBV20-1 with TRBJ2-3; TRBD1 is perhaps the D gene, given 6 matching bases. Per the germline V gene (reference sequence), DFQATT is the CDR1 and SNEGSKA is the CDR2. V drops 3 bases and J drops 2 bases, leaving 12 bases in between. Counted from cysteine to phenylalanine, this CDR3 has 14 amino acids. Only the CDR3 region is kept as DNA, spanning 42 bases read in frame from base 1.